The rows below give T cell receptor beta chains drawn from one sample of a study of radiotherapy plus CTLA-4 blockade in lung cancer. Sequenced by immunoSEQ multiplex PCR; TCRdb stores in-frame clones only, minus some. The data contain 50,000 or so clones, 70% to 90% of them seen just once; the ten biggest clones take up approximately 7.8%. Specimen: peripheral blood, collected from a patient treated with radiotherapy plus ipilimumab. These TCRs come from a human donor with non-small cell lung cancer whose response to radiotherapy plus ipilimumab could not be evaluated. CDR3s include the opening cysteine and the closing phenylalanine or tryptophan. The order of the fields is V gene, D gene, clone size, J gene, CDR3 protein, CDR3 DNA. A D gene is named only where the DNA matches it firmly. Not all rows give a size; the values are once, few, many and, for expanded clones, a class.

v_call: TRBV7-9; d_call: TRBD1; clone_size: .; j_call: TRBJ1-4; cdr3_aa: CASSGQGTTNEKLFF; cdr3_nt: TGTGCCAGCAGTGGACAGGGAACAACTAATGAAAAACTGTTTTTT
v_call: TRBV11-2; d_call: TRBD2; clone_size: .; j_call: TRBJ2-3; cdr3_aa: CASRPPKGGGGTDTQYF; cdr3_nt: TGTGCCAGCAGGCCGCCAAAGGGCGGGGGGGGCACAGATACGCAGTATTTT
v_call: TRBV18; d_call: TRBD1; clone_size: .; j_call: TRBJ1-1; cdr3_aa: CASSPPNSGTGSTTEAFF; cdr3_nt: TGTGCCAGCTCACCACCCAACTCCGGGACAGGGTCCACCACTGAAGCTTTCTTT
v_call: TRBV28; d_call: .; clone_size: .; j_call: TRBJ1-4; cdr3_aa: CASRGSGLIRVGEKLFF; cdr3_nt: TGTGCCAGCCGCGGTTCAGGGCTGATTCGGGTAGGAGAAAAACTGTTTTTT
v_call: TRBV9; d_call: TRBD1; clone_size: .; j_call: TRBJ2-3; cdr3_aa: CASSVGTGVGTDTQYF; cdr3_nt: TGTGCCAGCAGCGTTGGGACAGGGGTTGGCACAGATACGCAGTATTTT
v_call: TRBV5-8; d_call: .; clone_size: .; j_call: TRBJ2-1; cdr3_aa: CASSLTGAGYNEQFF; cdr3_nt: TGTGCCAGCAGCTTGACGGGAGCTGGCTACAATGAGCAGTTCTTC
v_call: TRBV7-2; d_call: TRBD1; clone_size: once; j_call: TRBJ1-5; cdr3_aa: CASSLGNRGNNQPQHF; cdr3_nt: TGTGCCAGCAGCTTAGGTAACAGGGGGAACAATCAGCCCCAGCATTTT
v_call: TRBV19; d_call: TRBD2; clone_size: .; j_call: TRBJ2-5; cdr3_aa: CASSPRTSGRRETQYF; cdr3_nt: TGTGCCAGTAGTCCCAGGACTAGCGGGAGGAGAGAGACCCAGTACTTC
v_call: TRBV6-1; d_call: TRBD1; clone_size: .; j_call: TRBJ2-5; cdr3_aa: CASSEGTGRETQYF; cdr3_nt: TGTGCCAGCAGTGAAGGGACAGGGAGGGAGACCCAGTACTTC
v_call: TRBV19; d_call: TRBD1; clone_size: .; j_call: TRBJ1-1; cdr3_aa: CASRTGAGGTEAFF; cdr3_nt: TGTGCCAGTAGAACAGGGGCAGGTGGCACTGAAGCTTTCTTT